Presented here are 29 T cell receptor beta chains from one specimen sequenced in a study of T-cell memory formation after mild COVID-19. TCRdb re-derived calls from the 5' RACE reads in MiXCR, one entry per CDR3 protein. Counted here are 450,000 to 650,000 distinct CDR3 sequences, roughly 21% occurring once; the ten biggest clones make up approximately 8%. The source material was PBMCs or a T cell subset sorted from them (not recorded which). These receptor sequences come from an adult woman who had mild COVID-19 (a few samples of this study predate the infection). Cell type and time point are not known.

The chain uses TRBV9 and TRBJ2-2, with no clear D. CDR3 size: 12 residues. The germline gives CDR1 SGDLS, CDR2 YYNGEE. The V end was cut by 1 base, the J end by 6 bases, with 4 bases between. The CDR3 loop is CASSVYPGELFF. The CDR3 nucleotides are TGTGCCAGCAGCGTATACCCCGGGGAGCTGTTTTTT.

This clonotype was detected only a few times. The rearrangement links TRBV6-5 to TRBJ1-1, with TRBD1 identical over 10 bases. This CDR3 spans 18 amino acids. Germline CDR1 and CDR2: MNHEY and SVGAGI. J gave up 1 base and V 4 bases, and 12 bases lay outside the gene matches. The CDR3 DNA reads as TGTGCCAGCAGTTTAACCGGGACAGGGGCTGTGGGGAACACTGAAGCTTTCTTT. This sequence encodes CASSLTGTGAVGNTEAFF.

The chain uses TRBV19 and TRBJ2-1; the match to TRBD1 covers 11 bases. The length of the CDR3 is 20 residues. J gave up 0 bases and V 8 bases, and 18 bases lay outside the gene matches. The germline V gene has CDR1 LNHDA and CDR2 SQIVND (reference sequence). CDR3 DNA: TGTGCCAGTCGTGAGGGACAGGGGGACCACTGGTCCAGCTCCTACAATGAGCAGTTCTTC. This codes for CASREGQGDHWSSSYNEQFF.

The chain combines TRBV20-1 with TRBJ2-1; 9 bases match TRBD2. CDR1 DFQATT and CDR2 SNEGSKA come from the germline V gene (reference sequence). The length of the CDR3 is 20 residues. The V segment lost 4 bases and the J segment 3 bases; nucleotides outside the gene matches: 22. The CDR3 DNA sequence: TGCAGTGCTAATGGGGCTCCGGGACTAGCCAGCGGGGGTGTCTACAATGAGCAGTTCTTC. Amino acids: CSANGAPGLASGGVYNEQFF.

The chain carries TRBV10-3 and TRBJ1-2; D gene ambiguous. V lost 2 bases to trimming and J lost 0 bases, with 13 bases between them. The CDR3 is made up of 16 amino acids. CDR1 and CDR2 (germline): ENHRY, SYGVKD. The CDR3 reads CAISERVTIPNYGYTF. Written as DNA, the CDR3 is TGTGCCATCAGTGAGAGGGTAACAATTCCTAACTATGGCTACACCTTC.

This clonotype was counted only a few times. The rearrangement uses TRBV7-2 and TRBJ2-7, with 11 bases fitting TRBD2. CDR3 length: 17 residues. The V segment lost 2 bases and the J segment 1 base; nucleotides outside the gene matches: 7. Germline-derived CDR1 and CDR2 are SGHTA and FQGNSA. CDR3 region: CASSLRVSGGDSYEQYF. The CDR3 DNA is TGTGCCAGCAGCTTACGGGTTAGCGGGGGGGATTCCTACGAGCAGTACTTC.

The genes are TRBV30 and TRBJ2-1; D uncertain. The CDR3 totals 12 residues. The germline V gene encodes CDR1 GTSNPN and CDR2 SVGIG (reference sequence). With 0 bases removed from V and 10 bases from J, the gap between germline ends came to 10 bases. The CDR3 loop reads CAWSVLRWEQFF. CDR3 nucleotide sequence: TGTGCCTGGAGTGTACTGCGTTGGGAGCAGTTCTTC.

This clonotype was counted a few times. This chain joins TRBV3-1 and TRBJ2-3; D perhaps matches TRBD2 (7 bases). The CDR3 length is 15 residues. V lost 1 base, J lost 6 bases, and 14 bases lay in between. From germline, CDR1 is LGHDT and CDR2 YNNKEL (reference sequence). The CDR3 DNA is TGTGCCAGCAGCCAAGGCGGGGGCCTTGGGGATACGCAGTATTTT. Protein sequence: CASSQGGGLGDTQYF.

This clonotype was seen only a few times. V gene TRBV6-1 combines with J gene TRBJ1-2; maybe TRBD1 (5 bases). Per germline, CDR1 MNHNS and CDR2 SASEGT. V lost 10 bases and J lost 2, with 23 bases in between. This CDR3 has 16 residues. Here the CDR3 reads CATYRDHGGANYGYTF. CDR3 sequence (DNA): TGTGCCACTTACCGGGACCACGGTGGGGCCAACTATGGCTACACCTTC.

A single count supports this clonotype. This rearrangement joins TRBV24-1 to TRBJ2-1; no clear D gene. Germline-derived CDR1 and CDR2 are KGHDR and SFDVKD. The CDR3 sequence is 13 residues long. Trimming pared 4 bases from V and 8 bases from J, leaving 11 bases between. CDR3 DNA: TGTGCCACCAGTGACTTTGTCCGGGATGAGCAGTTCTTC. This codes for CATSDFVRDEQFF.

This chain joins TRBV20-1 and TRBJ2-7; D is undetermined. This CDR3 comprises 14 residues. V gave up 3 bases and J gave up 0 bases, with 12 bases separating them. The V gene's germline CDR1 is DFQATT and CDR2 SNEGSKA (reference sequence). The chain's CDR3 is CSASPQSGSYEQYF. CDR3 nucleotides: TGCAGTGCTAGCCCCCAGAGTGGCTCCTACGAGCAGTACTTC.

This clonotype was found a few times. The rearrangement joins TRBV7-9 to TRBJ1-6; a weak D match, TRBD1 (5 bases). Trimming took off 1 base at V and 8 bases at J, with 12 bases between the two ends. Per germline, CDR1 SEHNR and CDR2 FQNEAQ (reference sequence). The CDR3 has 15 amino acids. The CDR3 coding sequence is TGTGCCAGCAGCTTAGTTCCAGGGAAGGATTCACCCCTCCACTTT. Its translation: CASSLVPGKDSPLHF.

The V gene is TRBV5-1, the J gene TRBJ2-6, with D uncertain. The CDR3 has 16 amino acids. The V end lost 1 base, the J end lost 0 bases, and 8 bases lay between the germline ends. In germline, CDR1 is SGHRS, CDR2 YFSETQ. The CDR3 nucleotides are TGCGCCAGCAGCTTGCACAGAAGCTCTGGGGCCAACGTCCTGACTTTC. Translated, it gives CASSLHRSSGANVLTF.

This clonotype was detected a few times. This sequence joins TRBV4-3 and TRBJ2-3; no definite D call. Trimming cost V 3 bases and J 4 bases, with 2 bases left between them. Germline V lookup: CDR1 LGHNA, CDR2 YSLEER. The CDR3 consists of 11 residues. This CDR3 is CASSHADTQYF. The DNA of the CDR3 is TGCGCCAGCAGCCACGCAGATACGCAGTATTTT.

This clonotype was seen a few times. The rearrangement uses TRBV19 and TRBJ2-7; D possibly corresponds to TRBD1 (7 bases). Germline values: CDR1 LNHDA, CDR2 SQIVND (reference sequence). The CDR3 is 15 amino acids. V was pared by 5 bases and J by 1 base, with 15 bases between. The DNA for the CDR3 is TGTGCCAGTAGTGGAGGGGGCACGAGGTCCTACGAGCAGTACTTC. This sequence encodes CASSGGGTRSYEQYF. The whole variable domain, remainder taken from reference TRBV19 and TRBJ2-7, is DGGITQSPKYLFRKEGQNVTLSCEQNLNHDAMYWYRQDPGQGLRLIYYSQIVNDFQKGDIAEGYSVSREKKESFPLTVTSAQKNPTAFYLCASSGGGTRSYEQYFGPGTRLTVT.

The chain combines TRBV18 with TRBJ1-3; 9 bases are a match to TRBD1. Germline lookup yields CDR1 KGHSH and CDR2 LQKENI. This CDR3 region has 16 residues. J gave up 5 bases and V 3 bases, and 8 bases lay outside the gene matches. CDR3 amino acids: CASSPRDRDPRNTIYF. CDR3 sequence (DNA): TGTGCCAGCTCACCTCGGGACAGGGACCCCAGAAACACCATATATTTT. The full variable domain, completed using reference TRBV18 and TRBJ1-3, is NAGVMQNPRHLVRRRGQEARLRCSPMKGHSHVYWYRQLPEEGLKFMVYLQKENIIDESGMPKERFSAEFPKEGPSILRIQQVVRGDSAAYFCASSPRDRDPRNTIYFGEGSWLTVV.

This chain connects TRBV5-1 to TRBJ1-2, with D perhaps TRBD1 (5 bases). Germline CDR1 SGHRS, CDR2 YFSETQ. The CDR3 extends over 15 amino acids. Trimming shortened V by 1 base and J by 0 bases, and 10 bases separated the two germline ends. Here the CDR3 reads CASSLRGNPNYGYTF. CDR3 DNA: TGCGCCAGCAGCTTGCGGGGGAACCCTAACTATGGCTACACCTTC.

J is TRBJ2-5 and V is TRBV12-3 or TRBV12-4; a possible D gene is TRBD2 (6 bases). This CDR3 region has 15 residues. Trimming removed 5 bases at V and 4 bases at J, with 17 bases between. The CDR3 sequence is CASSGGTLGSETQYF. CDR3 sequence (DNA): TGTGCCAGCAGTGGGGGGACGCTGGGGTCAGAGACCCAGTACTTC.

The sample holds a few counts of this clonotype. The V and J genes are TRBV19 and TRBJ1-2; 10 nucleotides line up with TRBD1. CDR3 length equals 17 residues. Unmatched junction bases numbered 15, after V lost 7 bases and J lost 4 bases. The germline V gene has CDR1 LNHDA and CDR2 SQIVND (reference sequence). The CDR3 reads CASNISDRGAYGYGYTF. CDR3 coding DNA: TGTGCCAGTAATATTTCGGACAGGGGGGCATATGGCTATGGCTACACCTTC.

The rearrangement uses TRBV7-9 and TRBJ2-2, with 10 bases matching TRBD2. V was clipped by 4 bases and J by 5 bases; unmatched bases: 4. CDR3 length equals 15 residues. Germline V gene data show CDR1 as SEHNR and CDR2 as FQNEAQ (reference sequence). CDR3 coding DNA: TGTGCCAGCAGCTCCCCGGGACTAGCGACCGGGGAGCTGTTTTTT. It encodes CASSSPGLATGELFF. The full variable domain, in which reference TRBV7-9 and TRBJ2-2 provide the parts outside the CDR3, is DTGVSQNPRHKITKRGQNVTFRCDPISEHNRLYWYRQTLGQGPEFLTYFQNEAQLEKSRLLSDRFSAERPKGSFSTLEIQRTEQGDSAMYLCASSSPGLATGELFFGEGSRLTVL.

The J gene is TRBJ1-1, the V gene TRBV14; 9 bases agree with TRBD1. Trimming at V came to 4 bases and at J to 3 bases, leaving 12 bases not matched to a gene. The CDR3 consists of 17 residues. Germline CDR1 SGHDN, CDR2 FVKESK. The CDR3 DNA follows: TGTGCCAGCAGCCCCCGGACAGGGGCAAGAACGGACACTGAAGCTTTCTTT. Protein sequence: CASSPRTGARTDTEAFF. The complete variable domain, with remaining parts taken from reference TRBV14 and TRBJ1-1, reads EAGVTQFPSHSVIEKGQTVTLRCDPISGHDNLYWYRRVMGKEIKFLLHFVKESKQDESGMPNNRFLAERTGGTYSTLKVQPAELEDSGVYFCASSPRTGARTDTEAFFGQGTRLTVV.

This clonotype has only a few counts. The chain combines TRBV6-5 with TRBJ1-3; a possible D gene is TRBD1 (5 bases). This CDR3 is 16 amino acids long. Trimming cost V 2 bases and J 0 bases, with 11 bases left between them. The V gene's germline CDR1 is MNHEY and CDR2 SVGAGI. CDR3 loop: CASSYRPGSSGNTIYF. CDR3 sequence (DNA): TGTGCCAGCAGTTACCGCCCAGGGAGCTCTGGAAACACCATATATTTT.

In its sample, this clonotype was seen a few times. The chain joins TRBV14 to TRBJ1-2; D ambiguous. This CDR3 is built from 13 residues. Trimming took off 3 bases at V and 2 bases at J, with 7 bases between the two ends. Germline assignment: CDR1 SGHDN and CDR2 FVKESK. The CDR3 nucleotides read TGTGCCAGCAGCCAGCTACAAAACTATGGCTACACCTTC. It encodes CASSQLQNYGYTF.

The chain couples TRBV20-1 to TRBJ2-7, with D uncertain. Germline lookup yields CDR1 DFQATT and CDR2 SNEGSKA (reference sequence). The CDR3 runs to 16 residues. V dropped 3 bases and J dropped 2 bases, with 20 bases sitting between them. The CDR3 region is CSARMSENGAAYEQYF. CDR3 nucleotides: TGCAGTGCTAGGATGTCCGAGAACGGAGCAGCCTACGAGCAGTACTTC.

CDR3: CATSDSTGAWGANVLTF. CDR3 DNA sequence: TGTGCCACCAGTGACAGCACAGGGGCGTGGGGGGCCAACGTCCTGACTTTC. The chain is built from TRBV24-1 and TRBJ2-6; TRBD1 matches 7 bases. With V trimmed by 4 bases and J by 4 bases, 9 bases remained unmatched. Germline V CDR1 and CDR2: KGHDR, SFDVKD. The CDR3 has 17 amino acids.

This clonotype was counted only a few times. The J gene is TRBJ2-7, the V gene TRBV4-1; D is possibly TRBD1 (6 bases). There are 14 residues in the CDR3. V was cut by 4 bases and J by 3 bases, with 13 bases left in between. Germline V lookup: CDR1 MGHRA, CDR2 YSYEKL. CDR3 DNA sequence: TGCGCCAGCAGCCTCCGGGACACTAGCTACGAGCAGTACTTC. This sequence encodes CASSLRDTSYEQYF.

The J gene is TRBJ2-7, the V gene TRBV20-1; 7 bases agree with TRBD2. The germline V gene has CDR1 DFQATT and CDR2 SNEGSKA (reference sequence). This CDR3 has 15 residues. Trimming took 0 bases from V and 0 from J; bases not matched to a gene: 5. The chain's CDR3 is CSARDREGRSYEQYF. The CDR3 region has the DNA TGCAGTGCTAGAGATAGGGAGGGGCGCTCCTACGAGCAGTACTTC.

The chain uses TRBV12-3 or TRBV12-4 and TRBJ2-1; TRBD2 matches 8 bases. Germline trimming cut 5 bases from V and 0 bases from J; bases unmatched to any gene: 15. CDR3 length: 19 amino acids. The CDR3 region is CASSPGLALLPSSYNEQFF. The DNA for the CDR3 is TGTGCCAGCAGTCCAGGACTAGCTTTGCTCCCGAGCTCCTACAATGAGCAGTTCTTC.

The chain links TRBV27 to TRBJ2-7; 13 bases line up with TRBD2. The ends lost 0 bases at V and 3 bases at J; junction bases unmatched: 2. CDR1 is MNHEY and CDR2 is SMNVEV in the germline V gene (reference sequence). The CDR3 runs 16 residues. In nucleotides, the CDR3 is TGTGCCAGCAGTTTATCGGGACTAGCGGGATACTACGAGCAGTACTTC. Translating gives CASSLSGLAGYYEQYF.